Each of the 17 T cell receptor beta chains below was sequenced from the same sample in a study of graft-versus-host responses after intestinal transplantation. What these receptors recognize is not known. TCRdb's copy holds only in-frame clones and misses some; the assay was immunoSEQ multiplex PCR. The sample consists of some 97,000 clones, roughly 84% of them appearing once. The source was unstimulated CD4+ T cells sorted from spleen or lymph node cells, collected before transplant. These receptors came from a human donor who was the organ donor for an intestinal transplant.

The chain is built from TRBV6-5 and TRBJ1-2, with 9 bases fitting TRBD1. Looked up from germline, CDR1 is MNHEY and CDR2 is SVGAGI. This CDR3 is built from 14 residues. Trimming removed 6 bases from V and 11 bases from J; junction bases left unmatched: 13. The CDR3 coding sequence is TGTGCCAGCAGGGGTACCGGGACAGGGCCTCGGTACACCTTC. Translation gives CASRGTGTGPRYTF.

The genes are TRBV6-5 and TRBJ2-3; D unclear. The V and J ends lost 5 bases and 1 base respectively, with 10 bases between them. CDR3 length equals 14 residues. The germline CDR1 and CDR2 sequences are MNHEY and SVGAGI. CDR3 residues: CASSTSRGTDTQYF. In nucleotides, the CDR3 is TGTGCCAGCAGTACTTCCCGGGGCACAGATACGCAGTATTTT.

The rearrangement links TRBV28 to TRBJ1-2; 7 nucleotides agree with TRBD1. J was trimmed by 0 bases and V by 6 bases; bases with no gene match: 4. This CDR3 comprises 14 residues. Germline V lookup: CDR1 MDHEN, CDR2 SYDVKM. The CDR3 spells CASRNRGANYGYTF. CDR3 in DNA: TGTGCCAGCAGAAACAGGGGTGCTAACTATGGCTACACCTTC.

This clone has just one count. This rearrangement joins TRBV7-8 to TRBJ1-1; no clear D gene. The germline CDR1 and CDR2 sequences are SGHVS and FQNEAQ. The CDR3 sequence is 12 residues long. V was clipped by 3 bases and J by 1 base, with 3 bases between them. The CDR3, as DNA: TGTGCCAGCAGCTTCGGGAACACTGAAGCTTTCTTT. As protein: CASSFGNTEAFF.

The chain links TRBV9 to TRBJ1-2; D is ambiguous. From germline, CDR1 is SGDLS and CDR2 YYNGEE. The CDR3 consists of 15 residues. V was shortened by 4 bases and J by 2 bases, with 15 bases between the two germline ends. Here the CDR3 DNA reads TGTGCCAGCAGCCTGACGGGGATTATGAACTATGGCTACACCTTC. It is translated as CASSLTGIMNYGYTF.

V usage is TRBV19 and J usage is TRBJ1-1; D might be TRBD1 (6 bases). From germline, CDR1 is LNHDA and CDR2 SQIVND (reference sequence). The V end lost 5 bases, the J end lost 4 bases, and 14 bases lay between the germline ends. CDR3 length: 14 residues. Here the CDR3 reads CASSAGGWITEAFF. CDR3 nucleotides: TGTGCCAGTAGTGCGGGGGGCTGGATCACTGAAGCTTTCTTT.

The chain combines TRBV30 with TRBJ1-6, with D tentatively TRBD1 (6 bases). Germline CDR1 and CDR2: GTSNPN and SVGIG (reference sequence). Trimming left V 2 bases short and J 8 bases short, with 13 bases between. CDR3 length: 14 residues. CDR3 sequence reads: CAWSSDRRYSPLHF. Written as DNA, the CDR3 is TGTGCCTGGAGTTCCGACAGGCGGTATTCACCCCTCCACTTT.

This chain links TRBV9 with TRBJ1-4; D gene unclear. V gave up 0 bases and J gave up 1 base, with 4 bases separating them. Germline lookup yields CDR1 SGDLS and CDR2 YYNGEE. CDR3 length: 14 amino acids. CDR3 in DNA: TGTGCCAGCAGCGTAGAGCTAACTAATGAAAAACTGTTTTTT. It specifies CASSVELTNEKLFF.

The DNA of the CDR3 is TGTGCCAGCACCCGACAGGGTAACTATGGCTACACCTTC. This translates into CASTRQGNYGYTF. The chain is built from TRBV9 and TRBJ1-2, with 7 nucleotides matching TRBD1. V lost 6 bases, J lost 1 base, and 3 bases stayed unmatched. CDR1 is SGDLS, CDR2 YYNGEE, per germline. This CDR3 spans 13 amino acids.

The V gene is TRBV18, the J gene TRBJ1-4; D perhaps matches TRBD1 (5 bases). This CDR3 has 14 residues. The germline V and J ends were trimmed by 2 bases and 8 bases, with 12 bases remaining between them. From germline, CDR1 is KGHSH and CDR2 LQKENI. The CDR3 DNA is TGTGCCAGCTCACCAGGGACGTCAGGGGAAAAACTGTTTTTT. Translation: CASSPGTSGEKLFF.

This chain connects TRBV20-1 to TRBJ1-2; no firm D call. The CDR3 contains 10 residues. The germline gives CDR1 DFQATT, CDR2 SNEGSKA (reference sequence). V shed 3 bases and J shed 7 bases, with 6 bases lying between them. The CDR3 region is CSASPRGYTF. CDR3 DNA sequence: TGCAGTGCTAGTCCCCGTGGCTACACCTTC.

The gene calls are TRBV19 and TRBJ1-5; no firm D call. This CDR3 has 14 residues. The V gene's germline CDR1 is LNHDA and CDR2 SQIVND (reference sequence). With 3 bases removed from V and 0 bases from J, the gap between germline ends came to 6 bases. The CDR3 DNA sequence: TGTGCCAGTAGTATCGACACTAGCAATCAGCCCCAGCATTTT. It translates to CASSIDTSNQPQHF.

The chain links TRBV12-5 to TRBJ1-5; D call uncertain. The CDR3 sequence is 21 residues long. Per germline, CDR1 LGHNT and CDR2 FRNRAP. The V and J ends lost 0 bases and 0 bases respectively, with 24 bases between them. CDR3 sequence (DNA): TGTGCTAGTGGTTTGGTAAGACGTCGAACAGCACCCGGGGATAGCAATCAGCCCCAGCATTTT. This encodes CASGLVRRRTAPGDSNQPQHF.

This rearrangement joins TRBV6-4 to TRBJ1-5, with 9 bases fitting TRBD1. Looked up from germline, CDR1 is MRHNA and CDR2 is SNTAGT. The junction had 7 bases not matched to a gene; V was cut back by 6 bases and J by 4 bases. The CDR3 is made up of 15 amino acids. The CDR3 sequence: CASRSDRGRNQPQHF. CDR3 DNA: TGTGCCAGCAGGTCGGACAGGGGCCGAAATCAGCCCCAGCATTTT.

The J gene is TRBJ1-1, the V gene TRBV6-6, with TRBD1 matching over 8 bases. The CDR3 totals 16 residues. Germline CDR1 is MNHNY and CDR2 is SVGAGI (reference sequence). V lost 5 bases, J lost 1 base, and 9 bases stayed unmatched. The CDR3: CASSASDRGRNTEAFF. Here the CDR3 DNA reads TGTGCCAGCAGTGCCTCAGACAGGGGCCGGAACACTGAAGCTTTCTTT.

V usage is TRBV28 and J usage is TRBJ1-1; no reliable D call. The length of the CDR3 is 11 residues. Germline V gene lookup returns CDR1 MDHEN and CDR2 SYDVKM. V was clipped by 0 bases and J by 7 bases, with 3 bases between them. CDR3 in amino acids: CASSLWDEAFF. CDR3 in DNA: TGTGCCAGCAGTTTATGGGATGAAGCTTTCTTT. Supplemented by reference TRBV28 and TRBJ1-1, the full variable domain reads DVKVTQSSRYLVKRTGEKVFLECVQDMDHENMFWYRQDPGLGLRLIYFSYDVKMKEKGDIPEGYSVSREKKERFSLILESASTNQTSMYLCASSLWDEAFFGQGTRLTVV.

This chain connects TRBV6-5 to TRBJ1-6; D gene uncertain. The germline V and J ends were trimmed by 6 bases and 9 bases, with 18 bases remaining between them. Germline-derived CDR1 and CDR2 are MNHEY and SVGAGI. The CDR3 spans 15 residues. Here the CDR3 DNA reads TGTGCCAGCAGCCGCCGGCAGGAGAGAATTTCACCCCTCCACTTT. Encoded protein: CASSRRQERISPLHF.